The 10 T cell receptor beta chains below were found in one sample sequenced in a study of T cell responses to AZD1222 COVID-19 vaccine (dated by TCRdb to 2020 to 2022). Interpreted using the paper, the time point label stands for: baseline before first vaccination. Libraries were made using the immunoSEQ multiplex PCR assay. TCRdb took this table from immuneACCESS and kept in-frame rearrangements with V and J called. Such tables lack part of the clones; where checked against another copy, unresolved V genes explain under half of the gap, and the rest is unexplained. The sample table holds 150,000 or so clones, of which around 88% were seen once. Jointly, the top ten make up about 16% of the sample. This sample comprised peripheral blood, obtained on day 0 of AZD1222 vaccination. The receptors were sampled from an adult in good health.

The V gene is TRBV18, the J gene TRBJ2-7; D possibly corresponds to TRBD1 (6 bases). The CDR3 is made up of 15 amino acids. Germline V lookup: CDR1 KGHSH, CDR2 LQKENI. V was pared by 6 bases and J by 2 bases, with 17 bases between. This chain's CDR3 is CASSIGPQGTYEQYF. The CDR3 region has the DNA TGTGCCAGCTCTATCGGTCCCCAGGGGACCTACGAGCAGTACTTC.

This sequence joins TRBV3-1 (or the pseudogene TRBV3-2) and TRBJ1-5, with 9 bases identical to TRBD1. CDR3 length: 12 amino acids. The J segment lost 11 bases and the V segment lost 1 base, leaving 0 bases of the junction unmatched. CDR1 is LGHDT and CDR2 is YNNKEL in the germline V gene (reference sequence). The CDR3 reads CASSQGDRAQHF. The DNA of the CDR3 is TGTGCCAGCAGCCAAGGGGACAGGGCCCAGCATTTT.

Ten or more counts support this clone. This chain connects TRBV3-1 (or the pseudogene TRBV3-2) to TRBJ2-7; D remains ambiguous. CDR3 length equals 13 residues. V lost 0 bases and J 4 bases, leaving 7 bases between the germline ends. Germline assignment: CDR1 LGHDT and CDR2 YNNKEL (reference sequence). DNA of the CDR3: TGTGCCAGCAGCCAAGAGCTGCCGTACGAGCAGTACTTC. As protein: CASSQELPYEQYF.

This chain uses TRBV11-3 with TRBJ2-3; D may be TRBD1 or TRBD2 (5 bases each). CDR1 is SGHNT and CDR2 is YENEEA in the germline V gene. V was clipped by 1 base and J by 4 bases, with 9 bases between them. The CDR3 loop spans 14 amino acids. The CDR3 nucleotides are TGTGCCAGCAGCTTAGGAGGGGCCCCAGATACGCAGTATTTT. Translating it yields CASSLGGAPDTQYF.

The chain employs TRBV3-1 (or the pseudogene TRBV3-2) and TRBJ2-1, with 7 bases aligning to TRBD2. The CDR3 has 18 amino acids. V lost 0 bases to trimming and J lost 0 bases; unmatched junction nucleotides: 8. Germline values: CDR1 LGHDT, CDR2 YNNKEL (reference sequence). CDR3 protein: CASSQEASGPSSYNEQFF. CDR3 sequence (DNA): TGTGCCAGCAGCCAAGAGGCTAGCGGACCGAGCTCCTACAATGAGCAGTTCTTC.

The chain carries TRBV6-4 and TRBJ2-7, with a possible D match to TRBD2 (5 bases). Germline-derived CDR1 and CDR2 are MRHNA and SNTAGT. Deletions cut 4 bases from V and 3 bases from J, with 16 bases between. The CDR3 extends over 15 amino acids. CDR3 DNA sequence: TGTGCCAGCAGTGGCAGTAGACTATTGCGCTACGAGCAGTACTTC. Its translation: CASSGSRLLRYEQYF.

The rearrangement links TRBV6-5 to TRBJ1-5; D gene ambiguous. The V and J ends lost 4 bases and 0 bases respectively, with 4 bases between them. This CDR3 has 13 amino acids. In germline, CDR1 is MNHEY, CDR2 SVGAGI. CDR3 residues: CASSFSSNQPQHF. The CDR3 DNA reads TGTGCCAGCAGTTTTTCTAGCAATCAGCCCCAGCATTTT.

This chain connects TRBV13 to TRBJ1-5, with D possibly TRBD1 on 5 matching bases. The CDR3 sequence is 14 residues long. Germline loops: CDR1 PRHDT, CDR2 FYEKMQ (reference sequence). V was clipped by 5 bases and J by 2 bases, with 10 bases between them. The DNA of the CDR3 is TGTGCCAGCAGCAGGGGTTTTGGCAATCAGCCCCAGCATTTT. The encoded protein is CASSRGFGNQPQHF.

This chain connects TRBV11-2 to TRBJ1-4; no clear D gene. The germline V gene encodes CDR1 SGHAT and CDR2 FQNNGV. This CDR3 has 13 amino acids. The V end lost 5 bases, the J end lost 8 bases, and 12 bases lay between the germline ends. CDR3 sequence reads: CASSPPLSEKLFF. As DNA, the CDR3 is TGTGCCAGCAGCCCTCCGCTAAGCGAAAAACTGTTTTTT.

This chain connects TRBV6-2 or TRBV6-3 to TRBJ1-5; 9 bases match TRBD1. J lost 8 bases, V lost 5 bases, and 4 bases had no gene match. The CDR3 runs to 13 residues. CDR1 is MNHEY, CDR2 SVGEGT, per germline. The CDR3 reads CASSDRGGEPQHF. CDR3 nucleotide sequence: TGTGCCAGCAGTGACAGGGGGGGGGAGCCCCAGCATTTT.